This T cell receptor beta chain was documented in a study of blood T cells in healthy people across ages. Looking at the study overall: There was about one barcoded beta molecule captured by template switching per two T cells.

The authors ran a second PCR of 7 to 11 cycles using a sample-barcoded 5' primer and a J-beta primer mix. Template switching added a 12-random-nucleotide identifier to every cDNA molecule. MiXCR, run by TCRdb on the 5' RACE reads, gives a single entry per CDR3 protein. Of about 970,000 distinct CDR3 sequences listed, around 54% are singletons. This clonotype was counted only a few times. The clonotype comes from a woman in her sixties or seventies in good health. Material: blood.

The CDR3 sequence is CASSLAGSGSRADTQYF. The CDR3 nucleotides are TGTGCCAGCAGCTTAGCCGGTAGCGGGAGTCGTGCAGATACGCAGTATTTT. J is TRBJ2-3 and V is TRBV7-2; 9 bases fit TRBD2. In germline, CDR1 is SGHTA, CDR2 FQGNSA. The CDR3 covers 17 residues. The ends lost 0 bases at V and 4 bases at J; junction bases unmatched: 8.